This T cell receptor (beta chain) was retrieved from a study of cytomegalovirus exposure and HLA in healthy donors. Germline lookup yields CDR1 GTSNPN and CDR2 SVGIG (reference sequence). This CDR3 contains 14 residues. The trim removed 5 bases at V and 1 base at J, leaving 7 bases unmatched. PCR was performed using 60 Vbeta and 13 Jbeta primers. TCRdb's table, derived via immunoSEQ multiplex PCR, lists solely in-frame clones and lacks some. This table holds around 120,000 clones, roughly 84% found once. The rearrangement links TRBV30 to TRBJ2-7; 8 positions match TRBD1. The TCR comes from a boy aged 5 to 17 in good health and CMV-seronegative. Specimen: PBMCs. CDR3 region: CAWCRTGTSYEQYF. The CDR3 region has the DNA TGTGCCTGGTGCCGGACAGGGACTTCCTACGAGCAGTACTTC.